This T cell receptor beta chain emerged from a study of OX40 agonist ivuxolimab in advanced cancers. As for the study more broadly: Ivuxolimab, which targeted the costimulatory receptor OX40 (CD134), was an agonistic, fully human IgG2 monoclonal antibody. Intravenous ivuxolimab was administered to patients every 2 weeks at six dose levels: 0.01, 0.1, 0.3, 1.5, 3 and 10 mg/kg. Of the roughly 50 dose-escalation patients, hepatocellular carcinoma was present in about 19, melanoma in around 15, renal cell carcinoma in 9 and head and neck cancer in 9. A male proportion of around 83% and a mean age of about 60 years, ranging from 23 to 79, were recorded for the dose-escalation cohort. Prior anti-PD-1, anti-PD-L1 or anti-CTLA-4 therapy was permitted, and about two fifths of dose-escalation patients had received checkpoint inhibitors. Three dose-escalation patients achieved partial responses, one with hepatocellular carcinoma and two with cutaneous melanoma. The point of sequencing TCRbeta in the periphery was to test whether ivuxolimab changed TCR sequence diversity and drove clonal T-cell expansion. The paper covers the monotherapy dose-escalation part of the phase I ivuxolimab trial, which included N of about 56 patients. Overall results and qualifications from the work: After ivuxolimab, more expanded clones were found on average in CD8+ T cells than in CD4+ T cells. The antigen specificity of the clonally expanded peripheral T cells was not determined. In the 0.1-3.0 mg/kg groups, partial responders had among the lowest normalized peripheral clonal expansion, particularly in CD8+ T cells. At doses of 0.1 to 3.0 mg/kg, clonal expansion of both CD4+ and CD8+ blood T cells was observed from baseline to week 6. Low levels of normalized T-cell clonal expansion were also seen in some patients who did not respond.

With regard to this clone: Its antigen is currently not known. Base-call qualities are not available, and no considerably larger clone is one nucleotide away.

Genomic DNA was isolated from the sorted cells so that the TCRbeta CDR3 region could be sequenced. The immunoSEQ Assay was used for sequencing of TCRbeta CDR3 regions. TCRdb provides this immuneACCESS table in a form limited to in-frame rearrangements. Some clones are lacking; in checked studies, under half of them reflect an unresolved V gene, and why the rest are absent is not known. This sample comprises some 100,000 clones, about 85% of them detected only once. 0.8% to 1% of the sample goes to the ten largest clones. The germline V gene specifies SGHVS as CDR1 and FNYEAQ as CDR2. From cysteine to phenylalanine, the CDR3 is 14 amino acids long. Of all the DNA, just the CDR3 is kept, 42 bases in frame from base 1. Germline trimming amounts to 4 bases on V and 4 bases on J, with 3 as the count of junction bases outside the gene matches. Patients with a history of autoimmune disease or receiving systemic immunosuppression were excluded from the trial. In every dose cohort, peripheral blood was drawn for TCR sequencing at baseline, cycle 4 day 1, and cycle 7 day 1. The samples were drawn from a first-in-human, open-label, multicenter phase I dose-escalation trial of ivuxolimab. Adults with locally advanced or metastatic head and neck squamous cell, hepatocellular, melanoma or renal cell carcinoma were enrolled in the trial. Before TCR sequencing, CD4+ and CD8+ T cells were separately sorted from peripheral blood.

The receptor was isolated from an adult with an advanced solid tumor such as melanoma, head and neck, liver or kidney cancer. The material was CD4+ or CD8+ T cells sorted from blood, obtained in a trial of the OX40 agonist ivuxolimab. The chain is made from TRBV7-6 and TRBJ2-3; 9 bases in between match TRBD2. The sequenced DNA is TGTGCCAGCAGCTCCCGACTAGCGGCAGATACGCAGTATTTT. Its protein product is CASSSRLAADTQYF.